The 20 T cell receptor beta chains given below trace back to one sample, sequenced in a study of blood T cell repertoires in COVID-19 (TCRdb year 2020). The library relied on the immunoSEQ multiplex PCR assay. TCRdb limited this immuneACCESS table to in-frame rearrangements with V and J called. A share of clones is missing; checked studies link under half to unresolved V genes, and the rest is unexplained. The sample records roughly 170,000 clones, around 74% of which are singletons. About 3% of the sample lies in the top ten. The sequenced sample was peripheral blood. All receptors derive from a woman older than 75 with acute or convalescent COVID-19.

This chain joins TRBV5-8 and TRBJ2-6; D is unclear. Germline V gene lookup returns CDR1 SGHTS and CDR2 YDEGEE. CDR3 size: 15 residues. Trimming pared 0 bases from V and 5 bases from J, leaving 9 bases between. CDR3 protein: CASSLGGVWANVLTF. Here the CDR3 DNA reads TGTGCCAGCAGCTTGGGCGGCGTGTGGGCCAACGTCCTGACTTTC.

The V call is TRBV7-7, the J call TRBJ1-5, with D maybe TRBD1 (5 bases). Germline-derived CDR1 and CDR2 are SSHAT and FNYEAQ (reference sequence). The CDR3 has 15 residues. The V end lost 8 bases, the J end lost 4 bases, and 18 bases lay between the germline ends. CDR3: CASWRGLIINQPQHF. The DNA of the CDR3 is TGTGCCAGCTGGAGGGGCCTTATAATAAATCAGCCCCAGCATTTT. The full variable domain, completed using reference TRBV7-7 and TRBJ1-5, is GAGVSQSPRYKVTKRGQDVTLRCDPISSHATLYWYQQALGQGPEFLTYFNYEAQPDKSGLPSDRFSAERPEGSISTLTIQRTEQRDSAMYRCASWRGLIINQPQHFGDGTRLSIL.

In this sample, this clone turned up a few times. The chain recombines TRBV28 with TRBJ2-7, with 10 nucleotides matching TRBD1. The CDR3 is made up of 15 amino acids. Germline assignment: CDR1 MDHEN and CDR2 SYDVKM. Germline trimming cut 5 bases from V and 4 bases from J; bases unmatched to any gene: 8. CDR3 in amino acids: CASSTPGTGEYEQYF. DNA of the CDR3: TGTGCCAGCAGTACTCCCGGGACAGGGGAGTACGAGCAGTACTTC.

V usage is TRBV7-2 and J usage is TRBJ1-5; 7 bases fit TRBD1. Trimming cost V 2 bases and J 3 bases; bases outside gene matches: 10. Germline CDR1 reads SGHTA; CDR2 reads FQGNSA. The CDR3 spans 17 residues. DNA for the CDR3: TGTGCCAGCAGCTTACGGGCTACGACAGGGACCAATCAGCCCCAGCATTTT. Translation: CASSLRATTGTNQPQHF. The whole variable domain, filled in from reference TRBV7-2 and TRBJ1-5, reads GAGVSQSPSNKVTEKGKDVELRCDPISGHTALYWYRQSLGQGLEFLIYFQGNSAPDKSGLPSDRFSAERTGGSVSTLTIQRTQQEDSAVYLCASSLRATTGTNQPQHFGDGTRLSIL.

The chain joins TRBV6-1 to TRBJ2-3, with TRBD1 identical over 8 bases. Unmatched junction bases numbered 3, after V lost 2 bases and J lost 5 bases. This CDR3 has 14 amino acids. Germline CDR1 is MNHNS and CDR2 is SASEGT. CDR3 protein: CASSERTGIDTQYF. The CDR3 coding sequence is TGTGCCAGCAGTGAACGGACAGGGATAGATACGCAGTATTTT.

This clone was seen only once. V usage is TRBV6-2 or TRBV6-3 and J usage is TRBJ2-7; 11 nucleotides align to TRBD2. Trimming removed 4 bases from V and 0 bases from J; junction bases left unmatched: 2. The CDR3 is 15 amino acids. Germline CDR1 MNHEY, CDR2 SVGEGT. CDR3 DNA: TGTGCCAGCAGTTTTACTAGCGGGAGCTCCTACGAGCAGTACTTC. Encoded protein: CASSFTSGSSYEQYF.

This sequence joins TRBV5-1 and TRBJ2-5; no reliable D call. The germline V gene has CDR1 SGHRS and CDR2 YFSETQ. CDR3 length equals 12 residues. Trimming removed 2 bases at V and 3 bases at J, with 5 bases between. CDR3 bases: TGCGCCAGCAGCTTATCGGAAGAGACCCAGTACTTC. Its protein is CASSLSEETQYF. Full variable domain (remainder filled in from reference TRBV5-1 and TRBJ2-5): KAGVTQTPRYLIKTRGQQVTLSCSPISGHRSVSWYQQTPGQGLQFLFEYFSETQRNKGNFPGRFSGRQFSNSRSEMNVSTLELGDSALYLCASSLSEETQYFGPGTRLLVL.

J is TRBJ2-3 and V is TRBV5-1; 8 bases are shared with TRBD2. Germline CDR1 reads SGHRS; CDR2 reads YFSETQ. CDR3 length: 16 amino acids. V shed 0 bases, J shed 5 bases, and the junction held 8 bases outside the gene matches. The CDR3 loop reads CASSLEVAGFGDTQYF. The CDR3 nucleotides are TGCGCCAGCAGCTTGGAAGTAGCGGGGTTTGGAGATACGCAGTATTTT.

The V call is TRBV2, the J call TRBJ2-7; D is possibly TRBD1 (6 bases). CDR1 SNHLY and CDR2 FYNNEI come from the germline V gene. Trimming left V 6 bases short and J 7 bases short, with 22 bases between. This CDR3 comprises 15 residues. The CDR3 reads CASRVPSGQAREQYF. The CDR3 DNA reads TGTGCCAGCAGAGTACCCTCGGGACAAGCGAGGGAGCAGTACTTC.

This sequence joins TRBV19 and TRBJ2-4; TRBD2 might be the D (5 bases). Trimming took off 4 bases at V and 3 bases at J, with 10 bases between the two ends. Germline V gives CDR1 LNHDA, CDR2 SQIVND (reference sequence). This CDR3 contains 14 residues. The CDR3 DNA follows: TGTGCCAGTAGTAGGGCCGGGGTCAAAAACATTCAGTACTTC. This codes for CASSRAGVKNIQYF.

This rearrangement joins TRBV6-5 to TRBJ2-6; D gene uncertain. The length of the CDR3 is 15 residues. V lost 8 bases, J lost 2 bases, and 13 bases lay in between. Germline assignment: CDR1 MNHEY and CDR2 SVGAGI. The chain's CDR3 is CASVKLPTGANVLTF. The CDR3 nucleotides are TGTGCCAGCGTAAAGCTTCCTACTGGGGCCAACGTCCTGACTTTC.

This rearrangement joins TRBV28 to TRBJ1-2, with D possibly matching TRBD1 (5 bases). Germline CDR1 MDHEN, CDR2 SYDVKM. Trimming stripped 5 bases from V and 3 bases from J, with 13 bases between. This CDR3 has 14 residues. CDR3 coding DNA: TGTGCCAGCAGTGCCCAGGGCAGGCACTATGGCTACACCTTC. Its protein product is CASSAQGRHYGYTF.

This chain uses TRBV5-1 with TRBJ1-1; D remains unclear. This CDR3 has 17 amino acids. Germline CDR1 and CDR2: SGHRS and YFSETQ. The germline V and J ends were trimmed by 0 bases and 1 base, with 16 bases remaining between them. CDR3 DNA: TGCGCCAGCAGCTTGGATCCGGGAGAGTCATGGAACACTGAAGCTTTCTTT. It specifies CASSLDPGESWNTEAFF.

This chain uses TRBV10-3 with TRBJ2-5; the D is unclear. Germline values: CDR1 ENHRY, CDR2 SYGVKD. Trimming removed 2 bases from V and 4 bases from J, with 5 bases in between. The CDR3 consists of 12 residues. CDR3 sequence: CAISETIETQYF. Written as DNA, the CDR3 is TGTGCCATCAGTGAGACTATAGAGACCCAGTACTTC.

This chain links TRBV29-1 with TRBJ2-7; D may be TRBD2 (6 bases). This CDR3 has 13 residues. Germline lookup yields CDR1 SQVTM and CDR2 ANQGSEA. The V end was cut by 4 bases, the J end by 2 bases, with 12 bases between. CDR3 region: CSVVFPGAYEQYF. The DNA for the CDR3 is TGCAGCGTTGTTTTTCCGGGGGCCTACGAGCAGTACTTC.

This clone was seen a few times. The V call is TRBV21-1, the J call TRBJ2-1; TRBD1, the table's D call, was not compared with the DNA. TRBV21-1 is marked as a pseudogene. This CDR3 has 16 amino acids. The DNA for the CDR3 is TGTGCCAGCAGCAAAGAATGTGGCCACAACTACAATGAGCAGTTCTTC. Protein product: CASSKECGHNYNEQFF.

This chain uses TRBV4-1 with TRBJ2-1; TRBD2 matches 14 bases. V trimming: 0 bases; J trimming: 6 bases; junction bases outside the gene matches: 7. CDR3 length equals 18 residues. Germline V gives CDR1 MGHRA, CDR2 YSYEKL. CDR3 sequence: CASSQDPPGLAGANEQFF. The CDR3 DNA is TGCGCCAGCAGCCAAGACCCACCGGGACTAGCGGGAGCCAATGAGCAGTTCTTC.

The CDR3 region is CASSVAARAENTIYF. In DNA form, the CDR3 reads TGTGCCAGCAGCGTAGCGGCCAGGGCCGAAAACACCATATATTTT. The chain joins TRBV9 to TRBJ1-3; possibly TRBD1 for D (5 bases). The CDR3 is made up of 15 amino acids. Between the trimmed V and J ends, which lost 0 bases and 6 bases, there was a span of 13 bases. Per the germline V gene, CDR1 is SGDLS and CDR2 is YYNGEE.

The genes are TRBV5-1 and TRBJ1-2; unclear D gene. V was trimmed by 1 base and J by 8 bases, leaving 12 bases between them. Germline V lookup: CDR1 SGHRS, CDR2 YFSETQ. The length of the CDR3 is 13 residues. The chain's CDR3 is CASSLSGGGGYTF. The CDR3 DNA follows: TGCGCCAGCAGCTTGAGTGGTGGAGGAGGCTACACCTTC.

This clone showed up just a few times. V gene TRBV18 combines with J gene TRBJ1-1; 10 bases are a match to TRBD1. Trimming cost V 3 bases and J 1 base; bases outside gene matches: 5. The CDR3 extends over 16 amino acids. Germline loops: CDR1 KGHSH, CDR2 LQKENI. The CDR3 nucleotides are TGTGCCAGCTCACCGAGACAGGGGGCGGGGAACACTGAAGCTTTCTTT. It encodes CASSPRQGAGNTEAFF.